The following is a TCR beta chain sequence with its context. The antigen remains undetermined. Trimming shortened V by 5 bases and J by 0 bases, and 6 bases separated the two germline ends. This CDR3 is built from 13 residues. Germline loops: CDR1 SGHAT, CDR2 FQDESV (reference sequence). The data were produced by immunoSEQ multiplex PCR, yet TCRdb's version contains in-frame clones alone and is incomplete. The data contain some 41,000 clones, around nine tenths of them seen just once; the ten biggest clones take up 13%. The data derive from a study of OX40 agonist ivuxolimab in advanced cancers. Study details: A diagnosis of hepatocellular carcinoma, melanoma, renal cell or head and neck cancer was present in dose-escalation patients. Broader study findings: Averaging showed that CD8+ T cells had more expanded clones than CD4+ did.

The specimen was CD4+ or CD8+ T cells sorted from blood, collected in a trial of the OX40 agonist ivuxolimab. The J gene is TRBJ2-3, the V gene TRBV11-1; D is unresolved. This clonotype was sampled from an adult with an advanced solid tumor such as melanoma, head and neck, liver or kidney cancer. CDR3 sequence: CASSGFSTDTQYF. The CDR3 DNA reads TGTGCCAGCAGCGGTTTTAGCACAGATACGCAGTATTTT.